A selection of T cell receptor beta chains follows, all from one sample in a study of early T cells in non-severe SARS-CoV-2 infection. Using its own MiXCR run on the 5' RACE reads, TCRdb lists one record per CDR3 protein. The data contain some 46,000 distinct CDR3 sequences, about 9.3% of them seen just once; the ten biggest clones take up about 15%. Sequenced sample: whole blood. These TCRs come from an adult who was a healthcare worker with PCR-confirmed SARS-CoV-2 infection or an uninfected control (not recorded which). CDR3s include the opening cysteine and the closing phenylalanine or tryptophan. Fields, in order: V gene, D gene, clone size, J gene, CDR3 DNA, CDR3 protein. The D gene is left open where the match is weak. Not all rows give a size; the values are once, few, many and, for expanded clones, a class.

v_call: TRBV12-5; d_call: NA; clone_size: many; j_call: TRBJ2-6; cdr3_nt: TGTGCTAGTGGTTTGATGAACCGGGGACCGGGGGCCAACGTCCTGACTTTC; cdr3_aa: CASGLMNRGPGANVLTF
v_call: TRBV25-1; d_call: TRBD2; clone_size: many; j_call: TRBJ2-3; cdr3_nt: TGTGCCAGCAGCATGTTAGGGACTAGCGGGGGCACAGATACGCAGTATTTT; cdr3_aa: CASSMLGTSGGTDTQYF
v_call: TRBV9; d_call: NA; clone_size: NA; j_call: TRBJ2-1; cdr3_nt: TGTGCCAGCAGCGTACAGGTTTCGAATGAGCAGTTCTTC; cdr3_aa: CASSVQVSNEQFF
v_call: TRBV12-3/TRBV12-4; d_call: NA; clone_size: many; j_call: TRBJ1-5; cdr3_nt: TGTGCCAGCAGCTACAGGGTATCCCAGCCCCAGCATTTT; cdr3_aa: CASSYRVSQPQHF
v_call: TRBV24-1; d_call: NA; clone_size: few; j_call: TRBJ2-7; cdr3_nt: TGTGCCACCAGTGCGGCAGGGACGGAACACGAGCAGTACTTC; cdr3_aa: CATSAAGTEHEQYF
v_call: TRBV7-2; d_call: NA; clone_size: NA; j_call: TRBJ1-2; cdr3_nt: TGTGCCAGCAGCTTAGGTGGGGTCGTTGGCGGCTACACCTTC; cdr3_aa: CASSLGGVVGGYTF
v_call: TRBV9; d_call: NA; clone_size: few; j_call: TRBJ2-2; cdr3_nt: TGTGCCAGCAGCGTAGCTACACAGTCGGGCACCGGGGAGCTGTTTTTT; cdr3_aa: CASSVATQSGTGELFF
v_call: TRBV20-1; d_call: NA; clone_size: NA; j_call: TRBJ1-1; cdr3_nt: TGCAGTGCTAGACGGCAGAGGAACACTGAAGCTTTCTTT; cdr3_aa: CSARRQRNTEAFF
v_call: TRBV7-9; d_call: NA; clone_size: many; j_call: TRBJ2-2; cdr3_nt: TGTGCCAGCACCACCGACGACAGAATAAACACCGGGGAGCTGTTTTTT; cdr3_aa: CASTTDDRINTGELFF
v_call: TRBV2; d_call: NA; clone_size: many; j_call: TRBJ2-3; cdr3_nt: TGTGCCAGCAGTGAAATCGGGGCCACAGATACGCAGTATTTT; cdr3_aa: CASSEIGATDTQYF
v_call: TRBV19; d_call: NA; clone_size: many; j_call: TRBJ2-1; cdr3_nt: TGTGCCAGTTCGCAGTCGGGGTACAATGAGCAGTTCTTC; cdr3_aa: CASSQSGYNEQFF
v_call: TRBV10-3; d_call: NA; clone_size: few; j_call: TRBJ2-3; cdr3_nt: TGTGCCATCAGTGAATTCACAGATACGCAGTATTTT; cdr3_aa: CAISEFTDTQYF
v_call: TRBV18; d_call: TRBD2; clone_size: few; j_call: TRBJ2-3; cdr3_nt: TGTGCCAGCTCACCACGACTAGCGGGGACAGATACGCAGTATTTT; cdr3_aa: CASSPRLAGTDTQYF
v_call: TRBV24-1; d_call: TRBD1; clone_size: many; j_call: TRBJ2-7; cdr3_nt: TGTGCCACCAGTGATTCCGGGACAGTAGCCTACGAGCAGTACTTC; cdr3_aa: CATSDSGTVAYEQYF
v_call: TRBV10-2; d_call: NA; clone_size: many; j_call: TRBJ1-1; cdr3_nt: TGCGCCAGCAGTGGAGGAGCGAACACTGAAGCTTTCTTT; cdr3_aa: CASSGGANTEAFF
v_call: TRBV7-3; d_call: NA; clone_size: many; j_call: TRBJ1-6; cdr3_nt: TGTGCCAGCAGCTTAATCCGCGGGGGTAATTCACCCCTCCACTTT; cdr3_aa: CASSLIRGGNSPLHF
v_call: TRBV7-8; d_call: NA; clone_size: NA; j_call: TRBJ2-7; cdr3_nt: TGTGCCAGCAGCTTATCCGGGAACTACGAGCAGTACTTC; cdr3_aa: CASSLSGNYEQYF
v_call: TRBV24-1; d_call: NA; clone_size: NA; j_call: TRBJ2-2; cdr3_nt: TGTGCCACCCAAATAGCCGGGCCCGGGGAGCTGTTTTTT; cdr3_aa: CATQIAGPGELFF
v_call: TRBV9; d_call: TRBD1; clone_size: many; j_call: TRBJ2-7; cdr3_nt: TGTGCCAGCAGCCCCCCGACAGGGGCACAGCAGTACTTC; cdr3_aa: CASSPPTGAQQYF
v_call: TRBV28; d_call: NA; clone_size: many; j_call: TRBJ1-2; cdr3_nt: TGTGCCAGCAGTTTCAAGGGGGACCGTCGGGTATATGGCTACACCTTC; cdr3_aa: CASSFKGDRRVYGYTF
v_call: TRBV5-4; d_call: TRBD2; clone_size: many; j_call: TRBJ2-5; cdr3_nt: TGTGCCAGCAGCTCCCGGACTAGCGGGATAGAGACCCAGTACTTC; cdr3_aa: CASSSRTSGIETQYF
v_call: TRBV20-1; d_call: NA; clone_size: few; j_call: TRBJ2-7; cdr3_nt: TGCAGTGCTGGGCCGGCCTACGAGCAGTACTTC; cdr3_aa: CSAGPAYEQYF
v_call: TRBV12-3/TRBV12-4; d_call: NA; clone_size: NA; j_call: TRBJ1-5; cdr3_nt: TGTGCCAGCAGTTTTAGAGACAGCTACAATCAGCCCCAGCATTTT; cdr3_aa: CASSFRDSYNQPQHF
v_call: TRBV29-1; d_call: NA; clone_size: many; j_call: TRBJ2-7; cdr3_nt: TGCAGCGTTGAGAGCAGACTACTTCTCTCCTACGAGCAGTACTTC; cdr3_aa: CSVESRLLLSYEQYF
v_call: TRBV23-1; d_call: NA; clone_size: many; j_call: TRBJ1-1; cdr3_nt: TGCGCCAGCAGTCAATCACCCTCGGCAGAAGCTTTCTTT; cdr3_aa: CASSQSPSAEAFF
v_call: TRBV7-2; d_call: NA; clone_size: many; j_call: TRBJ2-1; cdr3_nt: TGTGCCAGCAGTCCCGACTCGACTACAGTCAATGAGCAGTTCTTC; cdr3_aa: CASSPDSTTVNEQFF
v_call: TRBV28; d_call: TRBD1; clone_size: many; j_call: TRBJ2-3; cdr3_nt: TGTGCCAGCAGTTCGGGACAGGGCACAGATACGCAGTATTTT; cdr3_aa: CASSSGQGTDTQYF
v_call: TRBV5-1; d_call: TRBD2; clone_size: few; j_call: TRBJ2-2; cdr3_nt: TGCGCCAGCAGCTCCATCCTCGGGCTAGCGGGAGTCGGGAACACCGGGGAGCTGTTTTTT; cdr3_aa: CASSSILGLAGVGNTGELFF
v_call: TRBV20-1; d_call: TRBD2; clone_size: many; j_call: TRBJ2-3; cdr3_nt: TGCAGTGCCAGAGCGGGGGCTGGCACAGATACGCAGTATTTT; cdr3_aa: CSARAGAGTDTQYF
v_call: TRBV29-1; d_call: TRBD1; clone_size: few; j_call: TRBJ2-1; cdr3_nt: TGCAGCGTTGCCGGGGACAGGGACTCCTACAATGAGCAGTTCTTC; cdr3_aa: CSVAGDRDSYNEQFF
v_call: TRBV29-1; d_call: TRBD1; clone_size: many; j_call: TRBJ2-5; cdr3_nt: TGCAGCGTCATACAGGGGGCCGGCGAGACCCAGTACTTC; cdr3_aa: CSVIQGAGETQYF
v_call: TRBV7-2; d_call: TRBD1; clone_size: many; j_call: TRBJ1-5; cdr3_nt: TGTGCCAGCAGCTTAGGTGGGGACAGGAGAATTCAGCCCCAGCATTTT; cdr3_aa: CASSLGGDRRIQPQHF
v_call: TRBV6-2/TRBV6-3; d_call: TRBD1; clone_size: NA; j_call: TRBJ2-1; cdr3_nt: TGTGCCAGCAGTTACACTTCTCAGGGGGCAGCCTACAATGAGCAGTTCTTC; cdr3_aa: CASSYTSQGAAYNEQFF
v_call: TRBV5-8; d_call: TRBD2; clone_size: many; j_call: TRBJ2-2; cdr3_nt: TGTGCCAGCAGCCCAAGCGGGAGGAGCACCGGGGAGCTGTTTTTT; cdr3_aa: CASSPSGRSTGELFF
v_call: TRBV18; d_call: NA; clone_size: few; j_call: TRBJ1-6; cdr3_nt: TGTGCCAGCTCACCACAGCAGAGCTCCTATAATTCACCCCTCCACTTT; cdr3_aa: CASSPQQSSYNSPLHF
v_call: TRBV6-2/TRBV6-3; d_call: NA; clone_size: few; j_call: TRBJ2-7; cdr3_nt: TGTGCCAGCAACCGACAGGACTCCTACGAGCAGTACTTC; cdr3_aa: CASNRQDSYEQYF
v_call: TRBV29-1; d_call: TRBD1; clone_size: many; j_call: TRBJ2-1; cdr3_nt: TGCAGCGTTGAGGCAGGGGGCACCTACAATGAGCAGTTCTTC; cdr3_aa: CSVEAGGTYNEQFF
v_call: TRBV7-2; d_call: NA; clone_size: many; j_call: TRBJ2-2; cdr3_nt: TGTGCCAGCACCAGCGGGCTGGGCGCCGGGGAGCTGTTTTTT; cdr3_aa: CASTSGLGAGELFF
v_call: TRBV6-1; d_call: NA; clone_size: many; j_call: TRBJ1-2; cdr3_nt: TGTGCCAGCAGTGAAGTTCCGCCAAACTATGGCTACACCTTC; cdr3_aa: CASSEVPPNYGYTF
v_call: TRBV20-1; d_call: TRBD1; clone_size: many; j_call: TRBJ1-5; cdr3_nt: TGCAGTGCCCTACAGGGGGCTGGTGGCAATCAGCCCCAGCATTTT; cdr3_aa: CSALQGAGGNQPQHF
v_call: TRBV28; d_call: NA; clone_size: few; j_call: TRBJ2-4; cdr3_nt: TGTGCCAGCAGTTCGGGGGTAAACATTCAGTACTTC; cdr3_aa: CASSSGVNIQYF
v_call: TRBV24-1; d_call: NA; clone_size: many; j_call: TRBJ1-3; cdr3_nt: TGTGCCACCAGTGATTCCGACTGGAGCTCTGGAAACACCATATATTTT; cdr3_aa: CATSDSDWSSGNTIYF
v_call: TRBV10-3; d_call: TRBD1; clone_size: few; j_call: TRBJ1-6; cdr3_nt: TGTGCCATCAGTGATTTGGGACAGGGGACTAATTCACCCCTCCACTTT; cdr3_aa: CAISDLGQGTNSPLHF
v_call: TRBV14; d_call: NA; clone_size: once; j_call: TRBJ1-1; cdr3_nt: TGTGCCAGCAGCCAAGATCGCCTTACTGAAGCTTTCTTT; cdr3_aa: CASSQDRLTEAFF
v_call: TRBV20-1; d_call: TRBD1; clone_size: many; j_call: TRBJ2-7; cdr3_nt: TGCAGTGCGCGGAACCGGGACAGGGCCCTTGGGGAGCAGTACTTC; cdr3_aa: CSARNRDRALGEQYF
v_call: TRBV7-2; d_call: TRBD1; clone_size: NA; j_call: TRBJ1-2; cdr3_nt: TGTGCCAGCAGCGGAAGGGACAGGGCGGTTTCGGGCTACACCTTC; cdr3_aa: CASSGRDRAVSGYTF
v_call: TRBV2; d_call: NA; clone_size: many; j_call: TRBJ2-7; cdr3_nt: TGTGCCAGCAATCTAGCGAACTACGAGCAGTACTTC; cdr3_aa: CASNLANYEQYF